This TCR beta chain came from a study of cytomegalovirus exposure and HLA in healthy donors. The overall study: When over 300 donors were genotyped, just over 80% of them were found to fall in the Caucasian-associated ancestry cluster.

Healthy individuals who donated bone marrow served as the donors. 60 Vbeta and 13 Jbeta primers were used in PCR. Assay: immunoSEQ multiplex PCR; the TCRdb copy retains only in-frame clones and omits some. The sample consists of over 150,000 clones, roughly 80% of them appearing once. V lost 2 bases to trimming and J lost 0 bases; unmatched junction nucleotides: 12. The CDR3 covers 18 residues. The germline V gene encodes CDR1 SQVTM and CDR2 ANQGSEA. Sequenced input: PBMCs. The chain is built from TRBV29-1 and TRBJ2-3, with 9 bases lining up with TRBD2. The clonotype comes from a middle-aged man in good health and CMV-seropositive. This CDR3 reads CSVEYLAGLGTSTDTQYF. In nucleotides, the CDR3 is TGCAGCGTTGAATACCTAGCGGGGCTTGGTACTAGCACAGATACGCAGTATTTT.